Listed below are T cell receptor beta chains from one sample, sequenced in a study of human T cells and chemical hapten exposure. MiXCR, applied by TCRdb to the RACE reads, yields one record per CDR3 protein. The table lists approximately 82,000 distinct CDR3 sequences, about 6.6% of them singletons, with 1.3% in the top ten. Source: whole blood, taken in connection with sensitization to the hapten diphenylcyclopropenone (DPC). The receptors shown here come from a young woman with alopecia areata. Some clones in this sample may be carry-over from other donors' samples. The CDR3 runs from the conserved cysteine through the conserved F or W. D genes are given only for firm matches. Rows may omit the clone size; those that give it use once, few, many or a size class.

abundance: -; v_gene: TRBV5-1; d_gene: -; len: 15; j_gene: TRBJ1-3; CDR3aa: CASSLEQGSGNTIYF; CDR3nt: TGCGCCAGCAGCTTGGAGCAGGGCTCTGGAAACACCATATATTTT
abundance: -; v_gene: TRBV6-5; d_gene: TRBD2; len: 17; j_gene: TRBJ2-5; CDR3aa: CASSYSGTSGGQETQYF; CDR3nt: TGTGCCAGCAGTTACTCAGGGACTAGCGGGGGCCAAGAGACCCAGTACTTC
abundance: few; v_gene: TRBV2; d_gene: TRBD1; len: 14; j_gene: TRBJ1-6; CDR3aa: CASSEEQGFSPLHF; CDR3nt: TGTGCCAGCAGTGAAGAACAGGGGTTTTCACCCCTCCACTTT
abundance: many; v_gene: TRBV5-1; d_gene: -; len: 14; j_gene: TRBJ1-1; CDR3aa: CASSGMTTNTEAFF; CDR3nt: TGCGCCAGCAGTGGGATGACGACCAACACTGAAGCTTTCTTT
abundance: -; v_gene: TRBV29-1; d_gene: -; len: 14; j_gene: TRBJ1-3; CDR3aa: CSVEVWDRGNTIYF; CDR3nt: TGCAGCGTTGAAGTGTGGGACCGTGGAAACACCATATATTTT
abundance: -; v_gene: TRBV5-6; d_gene: TRBD2; len: 16; j_gene: TRBJ2-3; CDR3aa: CASSFFGLEGWDTQYF; CDR3nt: TGTGCCAGCAGCTTCTTTGGACTAGAGGGATGGGATACGCAGTATTTT
abundance: many; v_gene: TRBV29-1; d_gene: TRBD2; len: 17; j_gene: TRBJ2-3; CDR3aa: CSVEDSTSGGAKDTQYF; CDR3nt: TGCAGCGTTGAAGACAGTACTAGCGGGGGGGCCAAAGATACGCAGTATTTT
abundance: few; v_gene: TRBV20-1; d_gene: -; len: 12; j_gene: TRBJ1-2; CDR3aa: CSFGRDDHGYTF; CDR3nt: TGCAGCTTCGGCAGGGACGACCATGGCTACACCTTC
abundance: many; v_gene: TRBV3-1; d_gene: -; len: 14; j_gene: TRBJ1-6; CDR3aa: CASSLGQFFSPLHF; CDR3nt: TGTGCCAGCAGCCTAGGACAGTTCTTTTCACCCCTCCACTTT
abundance: -; v_gene: TRBV11-2; d_gene: -; len: 15; j_gene: TRBJ2-1; CDR3aa: CASSLESGAPSNRFF; CDR3nt: TGTGCCAGCAGCTTAGAATCTGGGGCCCCATCGAATCGGTTCTTC
abundance: few; v_gene: TRBV6-5; d_gene: -; len: 14; j_gene: TRBJ1-1; CDR3aa: CASTVMKGGTEAFF; CDR3nt: TGTGCCAGCACCGTGATGAAGGGGGGGACTGAAGCTTTCTTT
abundance: many; v_gene: TRBV12-3/TRBV12-4; d_gene: -; len: 13; j_gene: TRBJ2-7; CDR3aa: CASSLGSPYEQYF; CDR3nt: TGTGCCAGCAGTTTAGGCAGCCCCTACGAGCAGTACTTC
abundance: many; v_gene: TRBV2; d_gene: TRBD1; len: 15; j_gene: TRBJ2-3; CDR3aa: CASSERTGGTDTQYF; CDR3nt: TGTGCCAGCAGTGAGAGGACAGGGGGCACAGATACGCAGTATTTT
abundance: -; v_gene: TRBV9; d_gene: -; len: 15; j_gene: TRBJ2-3; CDR3aa: CASSVAGTFTDMQYF; CDR3nt: TGTGCCAGCAGCGTAGCCGGGACTTTCACAGATATGCAGTATTTT
abundance: many; v_gene: TRBV20-1; d_gene: TRBD1; len: 16; j_gene: TRBJ1-2; CDR3aa: CSAQDKKDRAAYGYTF; CDR3nt: TGCAGTGCTCAAGATAAAAAGGACAGGGCGGCCTATGGCTACACCTTC
abundance: -; v_gene: TRBV18; d_gene: TRBD1; len: 14; j_gene: TRBJ1-2; CDR3aa: CASSGTGDNYGYTF; CDR3nt: TGTGCCAGCTCAGGGACAGGGGATAACTATGGCTACACCTTC
abundance: many; v_gene: TRBV5-1; d_gene: -; len: 13; j_gene: TRBJ1-2; CDR3aa: CASSLKWDYGYTF; CDR3nt: TGCGCCAGCAGCTTGAAGTGGGACTATGGCTACACCTTC
abundance: -; v_gene: TRBV20-1; d_gene: TRBD1; len: 18; j_gene: TRBJ2-1; CDR3aa: CSAEDRAQPNRAYNEQFF; CDR3nt: TGCAGTGCTGAAGACAGGGCCCAGCCCAACCGAGCATACAATGAGCAGTTCTTC
abundance: many; v_gene: TRBV12-3/TRBV12-4; d_gene: -; len: 13; j_gene: TRBJ1-1; CDR3aa: CASSPGQFPTGFF; CDR3nt: TGTGCCAGCAGTCCAGGACAGTTCCCGACGGGTTTCTTT
abundance: -; v_gene: TRBV7-2; d_gene: -; len: 17; j_gene: TRBJ2-7; CDR3aa: CASSLGPGYLGPYEQYF; CDR3nt: TGTGCCAGCAGCTTAGGTCCAGGGTATCTGGGACCTTACGAGCAGTACTTC
abundance: -; v_gene: TRBV20-1; d_gene: -; len: 14; j_gene: TRBJ1-4; CDR3aa: CSARGPTTNEKLFF; CDR3nt: TGCAGTGCTAGAGGACCCACAACTAATGAAAAACTGTTTTTT
abundance: many; v_gene: TRBV18; d_gene: TRBD1; len: 17; j_gene: TRBJ1-1; CDR3aa: CASSPPSVGQGATEAFF; CDR3nt: TGTGCCAGCTCACCACCCTCCGTCGGACAGGGAGCCACTGAAGCTTTCTTT
abundance: many; v_gene: TRBV7-2; d_gene: -; len: 14; j_gene: TRBJ1-1; CDR3aa: CASIRDTGHTEAFF; CDR3nt: TGTGCCAGCATCAGGGACACCGGACACACTGAAGCTTTCTTT
abundance: many; v_gene: TRBV16; d_gene: -; len: 16; j_gene: TRBJ2-7; CDR3aa: CASSPPARILNYEQYF; CDR3nt: TGTGCCAGCAGCCCCCCAGCCAGGATTCTAAACTACGAGCAGTACTTC
abundance: many; v_gene: TRBV6-5; d_gene: -; len: 14; j_gene: TRBJ2-7; CDR3aa: CASRPGQHSYEQYF; CDR3nt: TGTGCCAGCAGACCCGGACAGCACTCCTACGAGCAGTACTTC
abundance: many; v_gene: TRBV7-7; d_gene: TRBD2; len: 16; j_gene: TRBJ2-7; CDR3aa: CASSLSIAGGVNEQYF; CDR3nt: TGTGCTAGCAGCTTGTCCATAGCGGGGGGCGTCAACGAGCAGTACTTC
abundance: many; v_gene: TRBV6-1; d_gene: -; len: 14; j_gene: TRBJ2-3; CDR3aa: CASSLTRGTDTQYF; CDR3nt: TGTGCCAGCAGTCTAACCAGGGGAACAGATACGCAGTATTTT
abundance: few; v_gene: TRBV20-1; d_gene: -; len: 16; j_gene: TRBJ2-1; CDR3aa: CSARDLVQRDSDEQFF; CDR3nt: TGCAGTGCTAGAGATCTCGTTCAGCGGGACAGCGATGAGCAGTTCTTC
abundance: many; v_gene: TRBV18; d_gene: -; len: 14; j_gene: TRBJ1-4; CDR3aa: CASASQSLNEKLFF; CDR3nt: TGTGCCAGCGCGTCGCAGTCTCTTAATGAAAAACTGTTTTTT
abundance: many; v_gene: TRBV5-1; d_gene: TRBD2; len: 17; j_gene: TRBJ2-2; CDR3aa: CASTTLGAGTSTGELFF; CDR3nt: TGCGCCAGCACCACATTGGGCGCAGGGACTAGCACCGGGGAGCTGTTTTTT
abundance: many; v_gene: TRBV20-1; d_gene: -; len: 13; j_gene: TRBJ1-2; CDR3aa: CSASETANYGYTF; CDR3nt: TGCAGTGCTAGCGAGACAGCAAACTATGGCTACACCTTC
abundance: many; v_gene: TRBV14; d_gene: TRBD1; len: 14; j_gene: TRBJ1-2; CDR3aa: CASSGTGDDYGYTF; CDR3nt: TGTGCCAGCAGCGGGACAGGGGATGATTATGGCTACACCTTC